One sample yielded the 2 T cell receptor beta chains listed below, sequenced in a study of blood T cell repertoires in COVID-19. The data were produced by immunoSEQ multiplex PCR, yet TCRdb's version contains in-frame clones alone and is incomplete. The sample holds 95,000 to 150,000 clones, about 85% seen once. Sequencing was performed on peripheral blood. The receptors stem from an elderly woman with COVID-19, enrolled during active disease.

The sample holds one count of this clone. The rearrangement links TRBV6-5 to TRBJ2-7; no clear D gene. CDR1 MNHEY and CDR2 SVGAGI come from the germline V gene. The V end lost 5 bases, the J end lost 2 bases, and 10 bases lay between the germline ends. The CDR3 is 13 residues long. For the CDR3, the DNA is TGTGCCAGCAGTCCCCGGGTCCCCTACGAGCAGTACTTC. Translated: CASSPRVPYEQYF.

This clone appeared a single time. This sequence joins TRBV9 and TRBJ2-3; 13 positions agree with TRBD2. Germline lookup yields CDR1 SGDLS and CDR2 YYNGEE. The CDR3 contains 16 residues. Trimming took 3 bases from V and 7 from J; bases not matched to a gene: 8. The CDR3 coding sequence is TGTGCCAGCAGCGCTGGACTAGCGGGAGATCCAAATACGCAGTATTTT. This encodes CASSAGLAGDPNTQYF.